The next 16 T cell receptor beta chains were all read from a single sample in a study of cytomegalovirus exposure and HLA in healthy donors. This PCR relied on a set of 60 Vbeta primers and 13 Jbeta primers. Produced via immunoSEQ multiplex PCR; TCRdb's table is partial and in-frame only. This repertoire shows 80,000 to 100,000 clones, roughly 70% found once; its top ten account for 2% to 3%. The sample comprised PBMCs. These receptors were collected from a man aged 50-60 years in good health and CMV-seronegative.

CDR3 sequence: CASSRGQGNYEKLFF. CDR3 in DNA: TGTGCCAGCAGTAGAGGACAGGGGAATTATGAAAAACTGTTTTTT. The chain links TRBV6-1 to TRBJ1-4, with 9 bases matching TRBD1. The V gene's germline CDR1 is MNHNS and CDR2 SASEGT. Losses at the gene ends were 5 bases for V and 6 bases for J; bases not matched to a gene: 7. The CDR3 extends over 15 amino acids.

The V call is TRBV9, the J call TRBJ2-1, with 8 positions matching TRBD2. Germline assignment: CDR1 SGDLS and CDR2 YYNGEE. The CDR3 extends over 15 amino acids. J gave up 5 bases and V 1 base, and 5 bases lay outside the gene matches. The CDR3: CASSVFGRGDNEQFF. CDR3 in DNA: TGTGCCAGCAGCGTATTCGGGAGGGGGGACAATGAGCAGTTCTTC.

The chain's CDR3 is CASSLPNRLSYNEQFF. In DNA form, the CDR3 reads TGTGCCAGCAGTTTACCCAACAGGCTCTCCTACAATGAGCAGTTCTTC. The J gene is TRBJ2-1, the V gene TRBV27; D is perhaps TRBD1 (5 bases). V lost 2 bases and J lost 0, with 11 bases in between. Germline V gene sequence: CDR1 MNHEY, CDR2 SMNVEV (reference sequence). This CDR3 has 16 amino acids.

Here the CDR3 reads CASSPLSSYEQYF. The CDR3 DNA follows: TGTGCCAGCAGCCCCCTCTCGTCCTACGAGCAGTACTTC. The genes are TRBV5-4 and TRBJ2-7; D unresolved. With 4 bases removed from V and 1 base from J, the gap between germline ends came to 9 bases. Germline V gene data show CDR1 as SGHNT and CDR2 as YYREEE (reference sequence). The CDR3 length is 13 residues.

CDR3 sequence (DNA): TGTGCCAGCAGTCCCTCCCCCGGTCTAGGTTCCCTATCCTACGAGCAGTACTTC. Translated: CASSPSPGLGSLSYEQYF. The chain recombines TRBV28 with TRBJ2-7; no reliable D call. V was clipped by 5 bases and J by 1 base, with 24 bases between them. The CDR3 sequence is 18 residues long. Germline V gene lookup returns CDR1 MDHEN and CDR2 SYDVKM. Filled out from reference TRBV28 and TRBJ2-7, the complete variable domain reads DVKVTQSSRYLVKRTGEKVFLECVQDMDHENMFWYRQDPGLGLRLIYFSYDVKMKEKGDIPEGYSVSREKKERFSLILESASTNQTSMYLCASSPSPGLGSLSYEQYFGPGTRLTVT.

The chain links TRBV6-4 to TRBJ2-4; 15 bases agree with TRBD2. The CDR3 is 21 amino acids. J lost 0 bases, V lost 0 bases, and 9 bases had no gene match. Germline V gene sequence: CDR1 MRHNA, CDR2 SNTAGT. CDR3 region: CASSDSLPGLAGGLAKNIQYF. The CDR3, as DNA: TGTGCCAGCAGTGACTCCCTGCCGGGACTAGCGGGAGGATTAGCCAAAAACATTCAGTACTTC.

The CDR3 nucleotides read TGTGCCAGCAGAGCAGGGGTTGCCTACAATGAGCAGTTCTTC. It encodes CASRAGVAYNEQFF. The chain carries TRBV27 and TRBJ2-1; D may be TRBD1 (6 bases). In germline, CDR1 is MNHEY, CDR2 SMNVEV (reference sequence). This CDR3 has 14 amino acids. V was cut by 6 bases and J by 2 bases, with 11 bases left in between.

This rearrangement joins TRBV5-6 to TRBJ2-5, with 10 bases matching TRBD1. The J call may not be correct, given that the DNA end is closer to TRBJ2-7. The CDR3 has 14 residues. CDR1 and CDR2 from the germline V gene are SGHDT and YYEEEE. The CDR3 here is CASSKPGQGSEQYF. In nucleotides, the CDR3 is TGTGCCAGCAGCAAGCCGGGACAGGGGTCCGAGCAGTACTTC.

This clone has a single count. The chain links TRBV7-2 to TRBJ2-7; TRBD2 is a possible D gene (5 bases). The CDR3 extends over 13 amino acids. The germline V gene encodes CDR1 SGHTA and CDR2 FQGNSA. Trimming left V 6 bases short and J 3 bases short, with 12 bases between. The chain's CDR3 is CASRLLGVYEQYF. The CDR3 DNA follows: TGTGCCAGCAGACTACTCGGGGTCTACGAGCAGTACTTC.

V usage is TRBV28 and J usage is TRBJ2-2; D might be TRBD2 (5 bases). CDR1 is MDHEN, CDR2 SYDVKM, per germline. Trimming shortened V by 10 bases and J by 0 bases, and 15 bases separated the two germline ends. CDR3 length: 15 residues. Here the CDR3 reads CATGRGFANTGELFF. The CDR3 coding sequence is TGTGCCACTGGTAGAGGGTTCGCGAACACCGGGGAGCTGTTTTTT.

The chain has TRBV4-1 and TRBJ2-1; the match to TRBD2 covers 9 bases. The CDR3 consists of 18 residues. V shed 0 bases and J 7 bases; nucleotides not matched to a gene: 13. The germline V gene encodes CDR1 MGHRA and CDR2 YSYEKL. CDR3 nucleotides: TGCGCCAGCAGCCAAGACCACTTTAGCGGGAGTATCATGAATGAGCAGTTCTTC. Protein: CASSQDHFSGSIMNEQFF.

The rearrangement joins TRBV6-5 to TRBJ2-3; 8 nucleotides align to TRBD2. V shed 7 bases and J 4 bases; nucleotides not matched to a gene: 7. CDR3 length equals 14 residues. Germline CDR1 MNHEY, CDR2 SVGAGI. CDR3 in amino acids: CASTPGGAADTQYF. CDR3 DNA sequence: TGTGCCAGCACCCCGGGGGGGGCTGCAGATACGCAGTATTTT.

This clone is medium-sized. This CDR3 is also generated by other DNA sequences in the sample. The chain recombines TRBV5-1 with TRBJ2-5, with D tentatively TRBD1 (5 bases). The CDR3 contains 15 residues. Germline CDR1 is SGHRS and CDR2 is YFSETQ. The V gene lost 0 bases and the J gene lost 0 bases, with 9 bases spanning the gap. The CDR3 is CASSLAGHNQETQYF. The CDR3, as DNA: TGCGCCAGCAGCTTGGCAGGACATAACCAAGAGACCCAGTACTTC.

This clone was recorded once. The germline gene is not matched at one end of the junction; a read error may be the cause. The chain is built from TRBV5-4 and TRBJ1-1; TRBD1 agrees at 7 bases. Germline CDR1 is SGHNT and CDR2 is YYREEE (reference sequence). This CDR3 has 14 amino acids. CDR3 sequence (DNA): TGTGCCAGCAGCTCTAAGACAGGGAACCCTGAAGCTTTCTTT. It specifies CASSSKTGNPEAFF.

This clone has only one observation. This chain connects TRBV28 to TRBJ2-3; TRBD2 agrees at 9 bases. CDR1 is MDHEN and CDR2 is SYDVKM in the germline V gene. This CDR3 comprises 15 residues. V lost 7 bases to trimming and J lost 3 bases; unmatched junction nucleotides: 8. CDR3 sequence: CASISAGGGTDTQYF. The CDR3 region has the DNA TGTGCCAGCATAAGCGCGGGAGGGGGGACAGATACGCAGTATTTT. The variable domain in full, with the rest retrieved from reference TRBV28 and TRBJ2-3, is DVKVTQSSRYLVKRTGEKVFLECVQDMDHENMFWYRQDPGLGLRLIYFSYDVKMKEKGDIPEGYSVSREKKERFSLILESASTNQTSMYLCASISAGGGTDTQYFGPGTRLTVL.

The rearrangement links TRBV28 to TRBJ1-5; D remains ambiguous. V was cut by 4 bases and J by 1 base, with 20 bases left in between. In germline, CDR1 is MDHEN, CDR2 SYDVKM. The CDR3 loop spans 18 amino acids. The CDR3 DNA follows: TGTGCCAGCAGTTCGAACTCAAGAACAGAAAAGAGCAATCAGCCCCAGCATTTT. Protein sequence: CASSSNSRTEKSNQPQHF.